Each of the 8 T cell receptor beta chains below was sequenced from the same sample in a study of a mutant IDH1 vaccine in newly diagnosed glioma. As to time point: week 11, during vaccination. Each dose of the vaccine consisted of 300 ug of mutant IDH1 20-mer peptide, with topical imiquimod. Libraries were prepared by immunoSEQ multiplex PCR; TCRdb keeps only in-frame clonotypes and omits some of them. The sample has around 60,000 clones, over 75% seen once. Their cognate antigens are unknown. This material consisted of PBMCs, taken from a glioma patient whose treatment included an IDH1 peptide vaccine. These receptors all stem from a man aged 40-55 years with glioma.

In this sample, this clone turned up once. The rearrangement links TRBV29-1 to TRBJ2-5; 11 bases align to TRBD2. Gene TRBJ2-7 matches the end of the DNA better, so the J call may be wrong. Germline CDR1 reads SQVTM; CDR2 reads ANQGSEA. The CDR3 consists of 13 residues. CDR3 in amino acids: CSVGTSGSYEQYF. The CDR3 DNA reads TGCAGCGTTGGGACTAGCGGGTCGTACGAGCAGTACTTC.

The chain has TRBV6-1 and TRBJ2-7; D remains unclear. Germline V gene lookup returns CDR1 MNHNS and CDR2 SASEGT. The CDR3 totals 11 residues. V lost 4 bases, J lost 3 bases, and 4 bases lay in between. Here the CDR3 DNA reads TGTGCCAGCAGTGTCCTCTACGAGCAGTACTTC. Translated: CASSVLYEQYF.

The V gene is TRBV6-6, the J gene TRBJ1-5; the D is unclear. The CDR3 is 10 residues long. V lost 5 bases and J lost 10, with 6 bases in between. Germline V gene lookup returns CDR1 MNHNY and CDR2 SVGAGI (reference sequence). The CDR3 bases are TGTGCCAGCAGTACGTTTCCCCAGCATTTT. The encoded protein is CASSTFPQHF.

Comments on this clone: The junction departs from germline at one end; a sequencing error may be responsible. The chain has TRBV30 and TRBJ2-5; TRBD1 matches at 7 bases. The CDR3 spans 14 residues. The V gene's germline CDR1 is GTSNPN and CDR2 SVGIG (reference sequence). The CDR3 coding sequence is TGTGCCTGGAGTGTACAGGGGTCCCAAGGGACCCAGTACTTC. This translates into CAWSVQGSQGTQYF.

The CDR3 sequence: CASSFRSNTGELFF. CDR3 nucleotides: TGTGCCAGCAGCTTCAGGTCGAACACCGGGGAGCTGTTTTTT. V usage is TRBV5-4 and J usage is TRBJ2-2; no clear D. Trimming took 2 bases from V and 0 from J, leaving 5 bases between them. The CDR3 is made up of 14 amino acids. Germline CDR1 is SGHNT and CDR2 is YYREEE (reference sequence).

The chain is built from TRBV19 and TRBJ1-1; TRBD1 aligns across 7 bases. From germline, CDR1 is LNHDA and CDR2 SQIVND (reference sequence). The J segment lost 2 bases and the V segment lost 4 bases, leaving 4 bases of the junction unmatched. The CDR3 extends over 14 amino acids. This CDR3 reads CASSRGQRNTEAFF. The CDR3 DNA reads as TGTGCCAGTAGTAGGGGACAGCGAAACACTGAAGCTTTCTTT.

The rearrangement links TRBV7-9 to TRBJ2-2, with TRBD2 matching over 11 bases. This CDR3 is 17 amino acids long. CDR1 and CDR2 from the germline V gene are SEHNR and FQNEAQ (reference sequence). Trimming removed 7 bases from V and 5 bases from J; junction bases left unmatched: 12. In nucleotides, the CDR3 is TGTGCCAGCATCCCAACCGGACTAGCGGGTATGACCGGGGAGCTGTTTTTT. This encodes CASIPTGLAGMTGELFF.

The count of this clone is one. The chain combines TRBV14 with TRBJ2-7; D gene uncertain. The germline gives CDR1 SGHDN, CDR2 FVKESK. The CDR3 has 13 amino acids. Trimming took 8 bases from V and 7 from J, leaving 18 bases between them. The CDR3 region is CASSGPLIGEQYF. Written as DNA, the CDR3 is TGTGCCAGCTCCGGACCCCTTATCGGGGAGCAGTACTTC.